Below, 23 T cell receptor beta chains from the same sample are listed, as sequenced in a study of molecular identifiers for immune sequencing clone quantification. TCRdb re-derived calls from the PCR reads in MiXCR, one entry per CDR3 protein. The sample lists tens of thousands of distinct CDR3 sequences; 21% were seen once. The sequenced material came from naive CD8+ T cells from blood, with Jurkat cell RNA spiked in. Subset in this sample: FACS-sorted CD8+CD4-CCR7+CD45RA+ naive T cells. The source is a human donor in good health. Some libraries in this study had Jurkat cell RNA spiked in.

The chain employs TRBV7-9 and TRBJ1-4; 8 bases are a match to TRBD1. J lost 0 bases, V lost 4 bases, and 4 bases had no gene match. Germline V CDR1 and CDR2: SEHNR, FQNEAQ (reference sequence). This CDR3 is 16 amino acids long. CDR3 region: CASSSPQGATNEKLFF. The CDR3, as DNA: TGTGCCAGCAGCTCCCCACAGGGGGCAACTAATGAAAAACTGTTTTTT.

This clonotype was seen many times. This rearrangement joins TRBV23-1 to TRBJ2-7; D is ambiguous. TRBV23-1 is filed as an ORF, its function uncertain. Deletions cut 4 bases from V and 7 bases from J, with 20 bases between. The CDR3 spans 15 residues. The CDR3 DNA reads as TGCGCCAGCAGTCGAACGGCAACCTCATCCCAGGAGCAGTACTTC. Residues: CASSRTATSSQEQYF.

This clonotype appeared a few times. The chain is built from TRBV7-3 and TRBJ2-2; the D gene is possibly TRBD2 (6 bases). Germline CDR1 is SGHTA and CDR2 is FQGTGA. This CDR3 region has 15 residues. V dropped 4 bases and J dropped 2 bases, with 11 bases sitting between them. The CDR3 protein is CASSSLGLNTGELFF. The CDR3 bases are TGTGCCAGCAGCTCCCTCGGACTAAACACCGGGGAGCTGTTTTTT.

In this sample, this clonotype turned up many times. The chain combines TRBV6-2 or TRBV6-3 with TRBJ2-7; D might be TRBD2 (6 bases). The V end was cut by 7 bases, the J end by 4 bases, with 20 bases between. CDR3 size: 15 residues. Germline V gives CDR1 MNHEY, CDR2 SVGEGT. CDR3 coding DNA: TGTGCCAGCATGTCGGTCGGGGGACCGTCGTACGAGCAGTACTTC. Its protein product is CASMSVGGPSYEQYF.

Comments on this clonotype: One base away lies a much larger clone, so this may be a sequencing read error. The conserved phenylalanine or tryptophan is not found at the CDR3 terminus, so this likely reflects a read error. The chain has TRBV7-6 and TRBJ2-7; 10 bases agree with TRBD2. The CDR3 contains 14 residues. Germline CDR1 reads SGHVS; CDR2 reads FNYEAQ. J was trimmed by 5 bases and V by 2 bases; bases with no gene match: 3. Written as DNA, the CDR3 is TGTGCCAGCAGCTTAACTAGCGGGACCAACGAGCAGTACTCC. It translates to CASSLTSGTNEQYS.

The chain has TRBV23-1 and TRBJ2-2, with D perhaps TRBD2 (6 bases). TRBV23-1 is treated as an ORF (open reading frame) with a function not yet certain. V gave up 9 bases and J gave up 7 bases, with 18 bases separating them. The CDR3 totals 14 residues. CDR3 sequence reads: CARLPRGSCGELFF. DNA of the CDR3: TGCGCCAGGTTACCGCGGGGCAGCTGCGGGGAGCTGTTTTTT.

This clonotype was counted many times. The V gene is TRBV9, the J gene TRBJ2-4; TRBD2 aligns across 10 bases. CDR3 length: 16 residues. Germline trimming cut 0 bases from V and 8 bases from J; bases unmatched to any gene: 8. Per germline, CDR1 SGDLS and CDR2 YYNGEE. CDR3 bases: TGTGCCAGCAGCGTAGAAGCGGGAGGGCCGGGAGACATTCAGTACTTC. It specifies CASSVEAGGPGDIQYF.

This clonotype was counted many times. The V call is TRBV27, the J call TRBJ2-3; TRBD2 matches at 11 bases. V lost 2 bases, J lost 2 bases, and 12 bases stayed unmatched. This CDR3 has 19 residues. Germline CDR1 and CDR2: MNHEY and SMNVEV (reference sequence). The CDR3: CASSLDPPRLAGSTDTQYF. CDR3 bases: TGTGCCAGCAGTTTAGATCCCCCCCGACTAGCGGGATCCACAGATACGCAGTATTTT.

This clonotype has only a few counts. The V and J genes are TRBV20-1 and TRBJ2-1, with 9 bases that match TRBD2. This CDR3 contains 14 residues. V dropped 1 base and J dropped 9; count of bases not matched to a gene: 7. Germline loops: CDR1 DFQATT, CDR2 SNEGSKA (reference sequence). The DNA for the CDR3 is TGCAGTGCTAGAGTTCTAGCGGGATATACTGAGCAGTTCTTC. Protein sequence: CSARVLAGYTEQFF.

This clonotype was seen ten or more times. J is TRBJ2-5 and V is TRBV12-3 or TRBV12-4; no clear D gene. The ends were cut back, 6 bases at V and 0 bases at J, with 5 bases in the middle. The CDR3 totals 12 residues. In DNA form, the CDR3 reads TGTGCCAGCAGCCTGGACCAAGAGACCCAGTACTTC. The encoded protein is CASSLDQETQYF.

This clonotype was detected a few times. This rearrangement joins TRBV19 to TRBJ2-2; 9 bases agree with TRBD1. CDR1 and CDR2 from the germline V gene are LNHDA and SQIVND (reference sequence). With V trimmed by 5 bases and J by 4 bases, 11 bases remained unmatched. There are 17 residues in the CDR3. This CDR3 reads CASSPSTGGAGTGELFF. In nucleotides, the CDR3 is TGTGCCAGTAGTCCATCCACAGGGGGCGCCGGCACCGGGGAGCTGTTTTTT.

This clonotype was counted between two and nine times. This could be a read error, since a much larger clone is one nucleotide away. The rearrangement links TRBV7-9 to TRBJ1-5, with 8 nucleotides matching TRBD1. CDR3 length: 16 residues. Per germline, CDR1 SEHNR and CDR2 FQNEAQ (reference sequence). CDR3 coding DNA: TGTGCCAGCGGCTTAGAGACAGGGGACGGCAATCAGCCCCAGCATTTT. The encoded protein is CASGLETGDGNQPQHF.

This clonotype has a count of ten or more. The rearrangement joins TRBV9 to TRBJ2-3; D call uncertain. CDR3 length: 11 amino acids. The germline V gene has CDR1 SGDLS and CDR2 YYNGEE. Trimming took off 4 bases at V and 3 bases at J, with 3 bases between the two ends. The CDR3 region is CASSPTDTQYF. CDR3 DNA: TGTGCCAGCAGCCCAACAGATACGCAGTATTTT.

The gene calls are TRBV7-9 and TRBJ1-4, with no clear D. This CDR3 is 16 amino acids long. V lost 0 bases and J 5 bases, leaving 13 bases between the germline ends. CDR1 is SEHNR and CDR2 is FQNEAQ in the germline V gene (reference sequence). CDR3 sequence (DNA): TGTGCCAGCAGCTTAGCTATCGGCAGTCCGAATGAAAAACTGTTTTTT. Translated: CASSLAIGSPNEKLFF.

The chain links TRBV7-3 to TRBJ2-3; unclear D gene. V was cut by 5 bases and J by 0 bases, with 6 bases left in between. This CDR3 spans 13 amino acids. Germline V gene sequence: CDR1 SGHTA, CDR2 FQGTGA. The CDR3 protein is CASSTSSTDTQYF. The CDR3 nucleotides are TGTGCCAGCAGCACCTCTAGCACAGATACGCAGTATTTT.

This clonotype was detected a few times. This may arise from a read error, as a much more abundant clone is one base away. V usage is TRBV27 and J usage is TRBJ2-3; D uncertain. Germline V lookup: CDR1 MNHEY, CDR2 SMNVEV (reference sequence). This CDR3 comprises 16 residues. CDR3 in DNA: TGTGCCAGCAGCCCATTAGGTGGGCGAGGCACAGATACGCGGTATTTT. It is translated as CASSPLGGRGTDTRYF.

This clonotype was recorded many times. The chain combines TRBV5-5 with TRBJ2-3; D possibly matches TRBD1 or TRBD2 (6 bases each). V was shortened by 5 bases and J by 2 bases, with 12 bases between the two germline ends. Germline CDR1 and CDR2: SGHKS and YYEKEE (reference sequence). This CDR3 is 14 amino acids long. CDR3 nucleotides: TGTGCCAGCAGTGGCAGGGGACTCACAGATACGCAGTATTTT. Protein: CASSGRGLTDTQYF.

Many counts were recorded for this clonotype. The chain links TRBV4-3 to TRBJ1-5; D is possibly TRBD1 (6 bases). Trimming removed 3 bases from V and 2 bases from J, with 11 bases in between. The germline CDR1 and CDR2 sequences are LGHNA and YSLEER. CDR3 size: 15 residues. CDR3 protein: CASSQGARGNQPQHF. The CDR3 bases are TGCGCCAGCAGCCAGGGGGCTCGGGGCAATCAGCCCCAGCATTTT.

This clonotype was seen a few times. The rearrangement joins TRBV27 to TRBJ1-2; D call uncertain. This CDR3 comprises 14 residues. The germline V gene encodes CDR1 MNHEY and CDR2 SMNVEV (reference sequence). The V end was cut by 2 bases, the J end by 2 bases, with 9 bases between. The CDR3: CASSLAGSNYGYTF. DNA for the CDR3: TGTGCCAGCAGTTTAGCGGGGTCCAACTATGGCTACACCTTC.

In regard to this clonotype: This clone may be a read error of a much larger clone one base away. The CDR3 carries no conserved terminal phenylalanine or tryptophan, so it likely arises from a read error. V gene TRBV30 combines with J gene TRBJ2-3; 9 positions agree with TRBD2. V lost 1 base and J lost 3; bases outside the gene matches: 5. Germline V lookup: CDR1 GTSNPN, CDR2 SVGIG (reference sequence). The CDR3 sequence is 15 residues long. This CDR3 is CAWSADSGGTDTQYS. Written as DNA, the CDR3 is TGTGCCTGGAGTGCCGATAGCGGGGGTACAGATACGCAGTATTCT.

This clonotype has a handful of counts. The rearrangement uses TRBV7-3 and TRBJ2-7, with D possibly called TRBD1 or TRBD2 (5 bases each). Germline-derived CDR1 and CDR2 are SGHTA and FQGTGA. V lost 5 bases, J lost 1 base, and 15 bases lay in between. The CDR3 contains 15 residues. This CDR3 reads CASSVYGGVSYEQYF. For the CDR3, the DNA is TGTGCCAGCAGCGTCTATGGGGGAGTGTCCTACGAGCAGTACTTC.

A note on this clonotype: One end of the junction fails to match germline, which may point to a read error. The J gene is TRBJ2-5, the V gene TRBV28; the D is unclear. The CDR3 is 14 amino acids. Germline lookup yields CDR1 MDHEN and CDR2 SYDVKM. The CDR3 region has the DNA TGTGCCAGCAGTTTACCTCCGGGTTTAGAGGCCCAGTACTTC. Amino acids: CASSLPPGLEAQYF.

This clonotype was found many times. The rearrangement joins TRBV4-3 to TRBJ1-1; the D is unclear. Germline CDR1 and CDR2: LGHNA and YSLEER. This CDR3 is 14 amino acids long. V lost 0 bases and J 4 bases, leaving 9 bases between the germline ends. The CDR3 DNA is TGCGCCAGCAGCCAAGAGGAACGGGCCACTGAAGCTTTCTTT. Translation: CASSQEERATEAFF.